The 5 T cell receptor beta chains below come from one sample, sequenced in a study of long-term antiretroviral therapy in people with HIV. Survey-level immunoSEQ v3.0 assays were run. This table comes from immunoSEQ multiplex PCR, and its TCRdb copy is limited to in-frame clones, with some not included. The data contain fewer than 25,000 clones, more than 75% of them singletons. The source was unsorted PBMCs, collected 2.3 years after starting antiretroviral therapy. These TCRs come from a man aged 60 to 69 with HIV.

CDR3 bases: TGTGCCAGCAGTCCGGAGGGCTCCTACGAGCAGTACTTC. This translates into CASSPEGSYEQYF. This sequence joins TRBV6-6 and TRBJ2-7; D is perhaps TRBD2 (6 bases). Trimming took off 5 bases at V and 0 bases at J, with 8 bases between the two ends. Germline V lookup: CDR1 MNHNY, CDR2 SVGAGI (reference sequence). The length of the CDR3 is 13 residues.

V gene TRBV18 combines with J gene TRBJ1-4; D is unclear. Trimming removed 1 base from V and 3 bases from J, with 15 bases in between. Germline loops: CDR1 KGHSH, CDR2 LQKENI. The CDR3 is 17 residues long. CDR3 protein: CASSPQGSGASNEKLFF. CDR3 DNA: TGTGCCAGCTCACCACAAGGTAGTGGTGCGTCTAATGAAAAACTGTTTTTT.

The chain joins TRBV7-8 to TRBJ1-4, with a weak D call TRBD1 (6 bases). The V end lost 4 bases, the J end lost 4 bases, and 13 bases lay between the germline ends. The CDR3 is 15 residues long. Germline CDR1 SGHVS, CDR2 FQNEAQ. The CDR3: CASSSQGLGNEKLFF. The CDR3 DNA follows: TGTGCCAGCAGCTCACAGGGTCTGGGTAATGAAAAACTGTTTTTT.

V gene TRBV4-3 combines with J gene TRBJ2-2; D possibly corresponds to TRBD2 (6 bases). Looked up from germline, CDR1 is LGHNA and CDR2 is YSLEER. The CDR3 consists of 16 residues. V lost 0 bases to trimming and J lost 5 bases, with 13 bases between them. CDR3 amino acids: CASSQDSAAGTGELFF. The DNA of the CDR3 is TGCGCCAGCAGCCAAGATTCGGCGGCGGGGACCGGGGAGCTGTTTTTT.

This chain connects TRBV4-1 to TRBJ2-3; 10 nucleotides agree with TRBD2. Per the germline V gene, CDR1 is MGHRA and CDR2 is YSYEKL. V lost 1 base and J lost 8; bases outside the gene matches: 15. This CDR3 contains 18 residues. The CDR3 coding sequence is TGCGCCAGCAGCCAAGTTTGGGTAGCGGGGGGTTTCCAGGGTACGCAGTATTTT. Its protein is CASSQVWVAGGFQGTQYF.